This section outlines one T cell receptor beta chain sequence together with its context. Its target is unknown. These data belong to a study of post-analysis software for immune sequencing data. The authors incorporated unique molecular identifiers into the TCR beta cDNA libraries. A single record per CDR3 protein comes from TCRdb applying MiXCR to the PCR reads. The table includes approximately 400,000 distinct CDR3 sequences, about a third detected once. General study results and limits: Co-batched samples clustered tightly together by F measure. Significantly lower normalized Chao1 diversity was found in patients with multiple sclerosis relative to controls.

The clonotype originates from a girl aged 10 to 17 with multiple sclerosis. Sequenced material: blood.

The CDR3 bases are TGTGCCAGCAGTGAGGCAGGGCCACGGTTCTATGGCTACACCTTC. As protein: CASSEAGPRFYGYTF. J is TRBJ1-2 and V is TRBV2; maybe TRBD1 (5 bases). Germline assignment: CDR1 SNHLY and CDR2 FYNNEI. The CDR3 runs 15 residues. V was shortened by 3 bases and J by 4 bases, with 15 bases between the two germline ends.